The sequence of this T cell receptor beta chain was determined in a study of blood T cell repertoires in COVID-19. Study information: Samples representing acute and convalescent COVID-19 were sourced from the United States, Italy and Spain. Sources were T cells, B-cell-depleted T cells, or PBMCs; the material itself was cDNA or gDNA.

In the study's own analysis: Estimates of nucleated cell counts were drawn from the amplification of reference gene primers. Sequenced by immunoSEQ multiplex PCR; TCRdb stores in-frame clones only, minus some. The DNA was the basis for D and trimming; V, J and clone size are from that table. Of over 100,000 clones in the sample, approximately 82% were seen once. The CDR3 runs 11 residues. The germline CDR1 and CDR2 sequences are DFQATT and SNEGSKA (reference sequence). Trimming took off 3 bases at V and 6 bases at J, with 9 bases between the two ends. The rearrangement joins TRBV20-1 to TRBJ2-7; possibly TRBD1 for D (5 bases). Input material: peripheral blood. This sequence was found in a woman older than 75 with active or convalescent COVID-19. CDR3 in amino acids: CSARGQIEQYF. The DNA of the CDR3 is TGCAGTGCTAGGGGGCAGATCGAGCAGTACTTC.